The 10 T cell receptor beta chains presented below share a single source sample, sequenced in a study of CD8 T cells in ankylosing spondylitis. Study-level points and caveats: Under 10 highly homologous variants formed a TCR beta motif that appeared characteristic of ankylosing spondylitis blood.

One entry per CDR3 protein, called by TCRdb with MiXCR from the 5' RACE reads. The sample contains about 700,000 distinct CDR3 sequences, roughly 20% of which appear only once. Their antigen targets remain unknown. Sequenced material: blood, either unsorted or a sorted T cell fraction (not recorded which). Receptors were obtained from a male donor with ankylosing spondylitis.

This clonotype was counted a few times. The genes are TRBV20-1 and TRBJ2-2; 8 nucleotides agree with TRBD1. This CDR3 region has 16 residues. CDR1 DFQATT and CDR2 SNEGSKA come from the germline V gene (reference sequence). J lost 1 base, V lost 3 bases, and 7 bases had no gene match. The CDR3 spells CSARVADRENTGELFF. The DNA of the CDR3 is TGCAGTGCTAGGGTCGCGGACAGGGAGAACACCGGGGAGCTGTTTTTT.

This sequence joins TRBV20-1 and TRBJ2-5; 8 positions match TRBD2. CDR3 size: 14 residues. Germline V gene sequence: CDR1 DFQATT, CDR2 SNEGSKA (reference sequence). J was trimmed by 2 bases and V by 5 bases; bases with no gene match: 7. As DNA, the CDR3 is TGCAGTGCTGAGGATCGGGGGGGACAAGAGACCCAGTACTTC. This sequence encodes CSAEDRGGQETQYF.

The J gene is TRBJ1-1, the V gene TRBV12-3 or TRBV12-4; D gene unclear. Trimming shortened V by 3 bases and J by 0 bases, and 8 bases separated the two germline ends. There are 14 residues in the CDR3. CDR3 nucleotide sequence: TGTGCCAGCAGTTTTGACCTTCTGAACACTGAAGCTTTCTTT. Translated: CASSFDLLNTEAFF.

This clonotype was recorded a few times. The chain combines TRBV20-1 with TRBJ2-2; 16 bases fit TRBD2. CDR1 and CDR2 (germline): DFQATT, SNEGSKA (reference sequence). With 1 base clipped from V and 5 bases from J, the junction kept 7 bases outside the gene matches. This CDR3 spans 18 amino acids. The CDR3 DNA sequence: TGCAGTGCTAGAGTACCGGGACTAGCGGGAGGGGGTACCGGGGAGCTGTTTTTT. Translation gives CSARVPGLAGGGTGELFF.

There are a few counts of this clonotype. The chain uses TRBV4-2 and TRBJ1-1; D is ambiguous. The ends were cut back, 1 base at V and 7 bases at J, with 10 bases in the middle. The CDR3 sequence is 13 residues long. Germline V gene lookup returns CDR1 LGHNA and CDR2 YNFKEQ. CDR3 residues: CASSQAMGDEAFF. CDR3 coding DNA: TGTGCCAGCAGCCAAGCGATGGGAGATGAAGCTTTCTTT.

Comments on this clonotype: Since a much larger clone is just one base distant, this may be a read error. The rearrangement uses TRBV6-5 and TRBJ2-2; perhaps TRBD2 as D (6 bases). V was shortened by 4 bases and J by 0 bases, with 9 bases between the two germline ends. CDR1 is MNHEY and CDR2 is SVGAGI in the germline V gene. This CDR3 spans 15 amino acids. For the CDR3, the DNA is TGTGCCAGCAGTTTGGCTAGCGCGAACACCGGGGAGCTGTTTTTT. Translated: CASSLASANTGELFF.

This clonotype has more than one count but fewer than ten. Here the CDR3 DNA reads TGTGCCATCAAGGCGCAGGCGGAGGACGAGCAGTACTTC. Residues: CAIKAQAEDEQYF. The chain joins TRBV10-3 to TRBJ2-7; weak D call: TRBD2 (5 bases). The CDR3 extends over 13 amino acids. Trimming removed 7 bases from V and 5 bases from J, with 15 bases in between. The germline V gene has CDR1 ENHRY and CDR2 SYGVKD.

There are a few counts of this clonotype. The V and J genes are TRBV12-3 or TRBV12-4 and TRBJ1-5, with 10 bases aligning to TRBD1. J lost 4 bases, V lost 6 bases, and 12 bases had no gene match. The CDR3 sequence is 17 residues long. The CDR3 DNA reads TGTGCCAGCAGCCGAACGACAGGGGGCTTTTGGAATCAGCCCCAGCATTTT. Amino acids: CASSRTTGGFWNQPQHF.

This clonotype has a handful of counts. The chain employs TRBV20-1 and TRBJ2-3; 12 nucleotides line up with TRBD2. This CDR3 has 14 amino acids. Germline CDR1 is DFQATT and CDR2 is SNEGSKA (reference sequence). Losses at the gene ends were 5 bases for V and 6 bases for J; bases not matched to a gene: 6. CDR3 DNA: TGCAGTGCTTCCCTAGCGGGGGGGCCCGATACGCAGTATTTT. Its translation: CSASLAGGPDTQYF.

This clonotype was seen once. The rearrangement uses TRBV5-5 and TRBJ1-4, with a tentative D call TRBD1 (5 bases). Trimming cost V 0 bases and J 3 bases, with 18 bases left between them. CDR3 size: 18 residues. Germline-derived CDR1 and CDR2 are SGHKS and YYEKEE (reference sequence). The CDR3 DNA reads TGTGCCAGCAGCTTGGTCCTCTTCGGACACGATCCTAATGAAAAACTGTTTTTT. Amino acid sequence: CASSLVLFGHDPNEKLFF.